The 23 T cell receptor beta chains reported below all come from one sample, sequenced in a study of CD4 T cells in relation to SARS-CoV-2 and coronaviruses. Profiled with immunoSEQ multiplex PCR; TCRdb holds only in-frame clones, not every one. The data show tens of thousands of clones, over 70% seen once. No antigen is known for these receptors. The specimen was naive CD4+ T cells from PBMCs, cultured in vitro. Documented subset: naive CD4+ T cells isolated by negative enrichment. These receptors were obtained from an adult with COVID-19.

The chain is built from TRBV19 and TRBJ2-3; D gene ambiguous. Germline CDR1 reads LNHDA; CDR2 reads SQIVND (reference sequence). The ends were cut back, 6 bases at V and 3 bases at J, with 16 bases in the middle. This CDR3 comprises 15 residues. CDR3 sequence reads: CASRRSRQETDTQYF. The CDR3 DNA reads TGTGCCAGTAGGAGGTCAAGGCAGGAGACAGATACGCAGTATTTT.

This clone has more than one count but fewer than ten. The V gene is TRBV28, the J gene TRBJ2-1, with D unresolved. CDR3 size: 13 residues. The V end was cut by 5 bases, the J end by 7 bases, with 12 bases between. Germline assignment: CDR1 MDHEN and CDR2 SYDVKM. In DNA form, the CDR3 reads TGTGCCAGCAGTCCCATCCTAATGAATGAGCAGTTCTTC. Translated, it gives CASSPILMNEQFF.

This sequence joins TRBV18 and TRBJ2-4; TRBD2 matches 13 bases. This CDR3 contains 17 residues. V gave up 6 bases and J gave up 7 bases; unmatched junction bases: 12. Germline V gene sequence: CDR1 KGHSH, CDR2 LQKENI. Here the CDR3 reads CASSPRTSGSRGNIQYF. The CDR3 DNA sequence: TGTGCCAGCTCCCCGCGGACTAGCGGGAGTCGGGGGAACATTCAGTACTTC.

This clone has more than one count but fewer than ten. The genes are TRBV10-3 and TRBJ1-1, with D perhaps TRBD1 (5 bases). CDR1 ENHRY and CDR2 SYGVKD come from the germline V gene. Deletions cut 6 bases from V and 2 bases from J, with 10 bases between. The CDR3 is 13 residues long. In DNA form, the CDR3 reads TGTGCCATCAGGAGAACAGGAAACACTGAAGCTTTCTTT. Its translation: CAIRRTGNTEAFF.

The chain has TRBV4-1 and TRBJ2-1; no reliable D call. CDR1 and CDR2 (germline): MGHRA, YSYEKL. The V end lost 3 bases, the J end lost 2 bases, and 17 bases lay between the germline ends. This CDR3 has 17 amino acids. The CDR3: CASSQHPRIFPYNEQFF. DNA of the CDR3: TGCGCCAGCAGCCAGCATCCTAGAATTTTCCCCTACAATGAGCAGTTCTTC.

This rearrangement joins TRBV7-2 to TRBJ1-6; a weak D match, TRBD1 (6 bases). Deletions cut 3 bases from V and 10 bases from J, with 13 bases between. This CDR3 region has 14 residues. The germline V gene encodes CDR1 SGHTA and CDR2 FQGNSA. The CDR3 spells CASSLQGFGSPLHF. The CDR3 bases are TGTGCCAGCAGCTTGCAGGGGTTTGGCTCACCCCTCCACTTT.

This clone was seen a few times. This chain uses TRBV28 with TRBJ2-5, with 10 bases lining up with TRBD2. The CDR3 totals 17 residues. V shed 3 bases, J shed 2 bases, and the junction held 9 bases outside the gene matches. Per germline, CDR1 MDHEN and CDR2 SYDVKM. The CDR3 reads CASSLSSGRGRQETQYF. CDR3 DNA sequence: TGTGCCAGCAGTTTGTCTAGCGGGAGAGGCCGGCAAGAGACCCAGTACTTC.

V is TRBV6-5 and J is TRBJ1-1; D might be TRBD1 (6 bases). Trimming took off 1 base at V and 0 bases at J, with 9 bases between the two ends. CDR1 is MNHEY and CDR2 is SVGAGI in the germline V gene. This CDR3 is 15 amino acids long. CDR3 in DNA: TGTGCCAGCAGTTACTTTCCAGGGGTGAACACTGAAGCTTTCTTT. Protein: CASSYFPGVNTEAFF.

Here the CDR3 DNA reads TGTGCCAGCAGCCGACAGGGGGTGAACACTGAAGCTTTCTTT. It encodes CASSRQGVNTEAFF. V is TRBV2 and J is TRBJ1-1; 9 nucleotides line up with TRBD1. The V segment lost 6 bases and the J segment 0 bases; nucleotides outside the gene matches: 2. The CDR3 extends over 14 amino acids. Germline V CDR1 and CDR2: SNHLY, FYNNEI.

The J gene is TRBJ2-7, the V gene TRBV5-1; D is possibly TRBD2 (5 bases). CDR1 and CDR2 from the germline V gene are SGHRS and YFSETQ. The CDR3 contains 13 residues. The V and J ends lost 2 bases and 6 bases respectively, with 12 bases between them. The CDR3 coding sequence is TGCGCCAGCAGCTTCGTGGGAGAGGGCGAGCAGTACTTC. Its translation is CASSFVGEGEQYF. Combining the CDR3 with reference TRBV5-1 and TRBJ2-7 gives the whole variable domain KAGVTQTPRYLIKTRGQQVTLSCSPISGHRSVSWYQQTPGQGLQFLFEYFSETQRNKGNFPGRFSGRQFSNSRSEMNVSTLELGDSALYLCASSFVGEGEQYFGPGTRLTVT.

This rearrangement joins TRBV30 to TRBJ1-5; D remains unclear. The CDR3 spans 14 residues. The germline gives CDR1 GTSNPN, CDR2 SVGIG (reference sequence). V lost 2 bases, J lost 0 bases, and 8 bases lay in between. This CDR3 reads CAWSPGRSNQPQHF. In DNA form, the CDR3 reads TGTGCCTGGAGTCCGGGCCGTAGCAATCAGCCCCAGCATTTT.

The V and J genes are TRBV6-5 and TRBJ1-3, with 7 bases identical to TRBD1. The V gene end was trimmed by 5 bases and the J gene end by 2 bases; junction bases not matched to a gene: 6. Germline V CDR1 and CDR2: MNHEY, SVGAGI. The CDR3 covers 15 residues. CDR3 sequence: CASSPQGQPGNTIYF. CDR3 sequence (DNA): TGTGCCAGCAGTCCCCAGGGACAGCCTGGAAACACCATATATTTT.

In this sample, this clone turned up a few times. The gene calls are TRBV28 and TRBJ2-7, with D perhaps matching TRBD1 (6 bases). V lost 7 bases, J lost 7 bases, and 20 bases lay in between. Germline loops: CDR1 MDHEN, CDR2 SYDVKM. This CDR3 is 14 amino acids long. The CDR3 protein is CASTSPGDISEQYF. CDR3 nucleotides: TGTGCCAGCACCAGCCCAGGGGACATAAGTGAGCAGTACTTC. Based on the CDR3 plus reference TRBV28 and TRBJ2-7, the full variable domain is DVKVTQSSRYLVKRTGEKVFLECVQDMDHENMFWYRQDPGLGLRLIYFSYDVKMKEKGDIPEGYSVSREKKERFSLILESASTNQTSMYLCASTSPGDISEQYFGPGTRLTVT.

The chain is built from TRBV27 and TRBJ2-1, with D unresolved. CDR1 is MNHEY, CDR2 SMNVEV, per germline (reference sequence). V lost 5 bases, J lost 6 bases, and 5 bases lay in between. The CDR3 has 11 amino acids. The CDR3, as DNA: TGTGCCAGCAGTCTCTTCAATGAGCAGTTCTTC. This codes for CASSLFNEQFF.

This clone was seen once. This chain joins TRBV2 and TRBJ2-3; D not resolved. There are 14 residues in the CDR3. Per the germline V gene, CDR1 is SNHLY and CDR2 is FYNNEI. The germline V and J ends were trimmed by 2 bases and 1 base, with 7 bases remaining between them. CDR3: CASSESWGTDTQYF. CDR3 in DNA: TGTGCCAGCAGTGAATCGTGGGGCACAGATACGCAGTATTTT.

The chain employs TRBV4-1 and TRBJ1-4; the D gene is possibly TRBD1 (6 bases). This CDR3 has 16 amino acids. Trimming pared 1 base from V and 7 bases from J, leaving 16 bases between. CDR1 is MGHRA, CDR2 YSYEKL, per germline. CDR3 DNA: TGCGCCAGCAGCCAAGGTTCCGGACAGCGAATTGAAAAACTGTTTTTT. It specifies CASSQGSGQRIEKLFF.

This clone was detected only once. The chain joins TRBV4-3 to TRBJ2-6; 8 bases agree with TRBD1. The CDR3 contains 18 residues. The V segment lost 0 bases and the J segment 4 bases; nucleotides outside the gene matches: 8. CDR1 and CDR2 (germline): LGHNA, YSLEER. The CDR3 region has the DNA TGCGCCAGCAGCCAAGAACCCTCAGGGGGCGCAGGGGCCAACGTCCTGACTTTC. Translated, it gives CASSQEPSGGAGANVLTF.

This chain connects TRBV29-1 to TRBJ1-4; 11 bases match TRBD1. V lost 6 bases, J lost 0 bases, and 0 bases stayed unmatched. The CDR3 spans 14 residues. The germline CDR1 and CDR2 sequences are SQVTM and ANQGSEA. Here the CDR3 reads CSVGQGATNEKLFF. The CDR3 DNA reads TGCAGCGTGGGACAGGGGGCAACTAATGAAAAACTGTTTTTT.

A single count supports this clone. CDR3 loop: CASSVETSGSYEQYF. The CDR3 bases are TGTGCCAGCAGCGTCGAAACTAGCGGGTCCTACGAGCAGTACTTC. The chain combines TRBV5-4 with TRBJ2-7, with 9 bases identical to TRBD2. The CDR3 has 15 residues. Germline V gene data show CDR1 as SGHNT and CDR2 as YYREEE (reference sequence). V lost 4 bases, J lost 1 base, and 6 bases stayed unmatched.

The rearrangement joins TRBV9 to TRBJ1-6; 7 nucleotides agree with TRBD1. Unmatched junction bases numbered 6, after V lost 3 bases and J lost 9 bases. The CDR3 sequence is 14 residues long. Germline V lookup: CDR1 SGDLS, CDR2 YYNGEE. In nucleotides, the CDR3 is TGTGCCAGCAGCGCTCGACAGGGCGGTTCACCCCTCCACTTT. This gives the protein CASSARQGGSPLHF.

This rearrangement joins TRBV6-1 to TRBJ2-3; D gene unclear. Deletions cut 3 bases from V and 0 bases from J, with 4 bases between. The length of the CDR3 is 13 residues. The V gene's germline CDR1 is MNHNS and CDR2 SASEGT. The CDR3 sequence is CASSEISTDTQYF. The CDR3, as DNA: TGTGCCAGCAGTGAGATCAGCACAGATACGCAGTATTTT.

The V call is TRBV6-6, the J call TRBJ2-5, with 10 positions matching TRBD1. Trimming at V came to 2 bases and at J to 5 bases, leaving 5 bases not matched to a gene. The CDR3 is 15 amino acids. Germline lookup yields CDR1 MNHNY and CDR2 SVGAGI (reference sequence). CDR3 nucleotides: TGTGCCAGCAGTTACGGGACAGGGGAGTTTGAGACCCAGTACTTC. This translates into CASSYGTGEFETQYF.

About this clone itself: One end of the junction fails to match germline, which may point to a read error. This sequence joins TRBV5-5 and TRBJ2-5, with D perhaps matching TRBD1 (6 bases). The CDR3 sequence is 16 residues long. Germline V gene data show CDR1 as SGHKS and CDR2 as YYEKEE (reference sequence). The CDR3 reads CASSLVWQGYQETQYF. In DNA, the CDR3 is TGTGCCAGCAGCTTGGTATGGCAGGGGTACCAGGAGACCCAGTACTTC.